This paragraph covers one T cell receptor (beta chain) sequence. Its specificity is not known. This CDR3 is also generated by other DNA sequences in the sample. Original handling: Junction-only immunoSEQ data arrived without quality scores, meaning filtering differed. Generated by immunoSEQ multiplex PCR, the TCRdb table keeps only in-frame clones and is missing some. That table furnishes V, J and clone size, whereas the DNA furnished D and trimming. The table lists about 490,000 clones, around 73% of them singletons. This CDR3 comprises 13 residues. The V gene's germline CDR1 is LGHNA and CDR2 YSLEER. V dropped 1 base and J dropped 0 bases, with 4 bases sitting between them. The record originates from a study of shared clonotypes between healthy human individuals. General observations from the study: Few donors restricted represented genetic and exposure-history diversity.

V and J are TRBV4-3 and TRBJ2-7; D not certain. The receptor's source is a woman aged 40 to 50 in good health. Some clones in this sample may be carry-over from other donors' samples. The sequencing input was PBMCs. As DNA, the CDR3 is TGCGCCAGCAGCCAAGGCGACTCCTACGAGCAGTACTTC. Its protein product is CASSQGDSYEQYF.